This T cell receptor beta chain was captured in a study of blood T cell repertoires in COVID-19. Clones were sequenced by immunoSEQ multiplex PCR, and TCRdb holds only the in-frame ones, with some missing. The repertoire holds about 170,000 clones, approximately 84% seen once, with under 13% in the top ten. This clone was counted a single time. Germline values: CDR1 LGHDT, CDR2 YNNKEL (reference sequence). V lost 4 bases to trimming and J lost 2 bases, with 12 bases between them. This CDR3 comprises 15 residues. The sequenced material came from peripheral blood. The origin of this receptor is a man between 70 and 80 years old with active or convalescent COVID-19. V and J are TRBV3-1 (or the pseudogene TRBV3-2) and TRBJ1-5; weak D call: TRBD1 (6 bases). CDR3 bases: TGTGCCAGCAGCCGAGGAAACAGGGGCAATCAGCCCCAGCATTTT. This translates into CASSRGNRGNQPQHF.